This T cell receptor (beta chain) was identified during a study of blood T cell repertoires in COVID-19. Across the whole study: Spain, Italy and the United States supplied samples that represented acute and convalescent COVID-19. Sources were T cells, B-cell-depleted T cells, or PBMCs; the material itself was cDNA or gDNA.

Germline V gene lookup returns CDR1 MDHEN and CDR2 SYDVKM. V dropped 10 bases and J dropped 2; count of bases not matched to a gene: 4. The CDR3 totals 13 residues. As processed by the authors: Nucleated cell number was recorded as an estimate derived from reference gene primer amplification. The repertoire was sequenced with immunoSEQ multiplex PCR; TCRdb's copy has only in-frame clones and lacks some. Clone size and the V and J calls come from that table; the DNA yielded D and trimming. The table has about 220,000 clones, roughly 90% seen once. The sample comprised peripheral blood. The TCR sequence derives from a man between 35 and 55 years old with active or convalescent COVID-19. V usage is TRBV28 and J usage is TRBJ1-3; 8 bases align to TRBD1. The CDR3 spells CANQDRAGNTIYF. The CDR3 coding sequence is TGTGCCAACCAGGACAGGGCTGGAAACACCATATATTTT.